The 26 T cell receptor beta chains below were found in one sample sequenced in a study of blood T cell repertoires in COVID-19. Generated by immunoSEQ multiplex PCR, the TCRdb table keeps only in-frame clones and is missing some. This sample has 300,000 to 350,000 clones, with approximately 90% found just once. The sequenced sample consisted of peripheral blood. These receptors all come from a woman aged 25 to 39 with COVID-19, enrolled during active disease.

This sequence joins TRBV7-2 and TRBJ2-2; perhaps TRBD1 as D (6 bases). V lost 8 bases, J lost 2 bases, and 12 bases lay in between. This CDR3 comprises 14 residues. Per germline, CDR1 SGHTA and CDR2 FQGNSA. The CDR3 nucleotides read TGTGCCAGCCCGAGGGGACACAACACCGGGGAGCTGTTTTTT. This codes for CASPRGHNTGELFF.

The J gene is TRBJ1-5, the V gene TRBV27; 10 bases map to TRBD1. The CDR3 runs to 16 residues. Trimming cost V 5 bases and J 3 bases; bases outside gene matches: 7. CDR1 and CDR2 from the germline V gene are MNHEY and SMNVEV (reference sequence). The CDR3 nucleotides read TGTGCCAGCAGTCCTTCACGACAGGGGGCCAATCAGCCCCAGCATTTT. Amino acid sequence: CASSPSRQGANQPQHF.

This clone was seen a few times. The chain carries TRBV30 and TRBJ2-7; D unresolved. The CDR3 totals 16 residues. Trimming shortened V by 0 bases and J by 4 bases, and 19 bases separated the two germline ends. CDR1 and CDR2 (germline): GTSNPN, SVGIG (reference sequence). The CDR3 DNA reads as TGTGCCTGGAGTGTATCAAGAGGAGTTCCCCTTTACGAGCAGTACTTC. Its translation: CAWSVSRGVPLYEQYF.

The V and J genes are TRBV5-1 and TRBJ2-7; a weak D match, TRBD1 (5 bases). In germline, CDR1 is SGHRS, CDR2 YFSETQ. V dropped 1 base and J dropped 6 bases, with 11 bases sitting between them. The CDR3 has 13 residues. CDR3: CASSLKGNGEQYF. In nucleotides, the CDR3 is TGCGCCAGCAGCTTGAAGGGGAACGGCGAGCAGTACTTC. The full variable domain, its missing parts supplied by reference TRBV5-1 and TRBJ2-7, is KAGVTQTPRYLIKTRGQQVTLSCSPISGHRSVSWYQQTPGQGLQFLFEYFSETQRNKGNFPGRFSGRQFSNSRSEMNVSTLELGDSALYLCASSLKGNGEQYFGPGTRLTVT.

This sequence joins TRBV5-6 and TRBJ1-5; 10 bases map to TRBD1. Germline CDR1 reads SGHDT; CDR2 reads YYEEEE. The CDR3 consists of 15 residues. V gave up 4 bases and J gave up 6 bases; unmatched junction bases: 7. CDR3 loop: CASSRDRGLSQPQHF. Written as DNA, the CDR3 is TGTGCCAGCAGCCGGGACAGGGGTCTAAGTCAGCCCCAGCATTTT.

The chain uses TRBV5-4 and TRBJ2-1; D is possibly TRBD1 (6 bases). The CDR3 is 13 amino acids. V was clipped by 0 bases and J by 9 bases, with 10 bases between them. The germline CDR1 and CDR2 sequences are SGHNT and YYREEE (reference sequence). The CDR3 coding sequence is TGTGCCAGCAGCTTGGAGCAGGGGACTGAGCAGTTCTTC. This encodes CASSLEQGTEQFF.

As DNA, the CDR3 is TGTGCCAGCAGCCCCACCCCAGGGTCTGGTGAAAAACTGTTTTTT. This encodes CASSPTPGSGEKLFF. The V gene is TRBV5-6, the J gene TRBJ1-4; D is perhaps TRBD1 (5 bases). The CDR3 loop spans 15 amino acids. Germline CDR1 and CDR2: SGHDT and YYEEEE. V shed 4 bases and J shed 7 bases, with 17 bases lying between them. Together with reference TRBV5-6 and TRBJ1-4, the CDR3 gives the full variable domain: DAGVTQSPTHLIKTRGQQVTLRCSPKSGHDTVSWYQQALGQGPQFIFQYYEEEERQRGNFPDRFSGHQFPNYSSELNVNALLLGDSALYLCASSPTPGSGEKLFFGSGTQLSVL.

This chain uses TRBV29-1 with TRBJ1-2, with 8 nucleotides matching TRBD1. Germline V gives CDR1 SQVTM, CDR2 ANQGSEA. This CDR3 contains 15 residues. V trimming: 1 base; J trimming: 4 bases; junction bases outside the gene matches: 8. As DNA, the CDR3 is TGCAGCGTTGAAGGGACGGGCGGACAGGGCTATGGCTACACCTTC. It is translated as CSVEGTGGQGYGYTF.

The chain couples TRBV7-9 to TRBJ2-1; 10 bases are shared with TRBD1. The CDR3 covers 15 residues. Trimming removed 2 bases from V and 8 bases from J; junction bases left unmatched: 6. CDR1 is SEHNR, CDR2 FQNEAQ, per germline (reference sequence). The CDR3 nucleotides read TGTGCCAGCAGCTTAATAGGGACAGGGGTTCATGAGCAGTTCTTC. Protein sequence: CASSLIGTGVHEQFF.

This clone appeared once. The chain is built from TRBV2 and TRBJ2-7, with TRBD2 matching 10 bases. The CDR3 is 13 residues long. From germline, CDR1 is SNHLY and CDR2 FYNNEI. J lost 4 bases, V lost 8 bases, and 5 bases had no gene match. CDR3 amino acids: CASLLAGPYEQYF. CDR3 sequence (DNA): TGTGCCAGCTTACTAGCGGGACCTTACGAGCAGTACTTC.

The chain links TRBV28 to TRBJ2-1; the D gene is possibly TRBD1 (6 bases). V was cut by 5 bases and J by 5 bases, with 16 bases left in between. Germline CDR1 and CDR2: MDHEN and SYDVKM. The CDR3 length is 15 residues. The CDR3 nucleotides are TGTGCCAGCAGTCCACAGGGCCGGCTGGACAATGAGCAGTTCTTC. Residues: CASSPQGRLDNEQFF.

This clone was observed once. V is TRBV28 and J is TRBJ1-1, with D hard to call. V lost 2 bases to trimming and J lost 0 bases, with 19 bases between them. The CDR3 is 18 amino acids. CDR1 is MDHEN, CDR2 SYDVKM, per germline. The CDR3 is CASSLALGRGLMNTEAFF. The CDR3 DNA sequence: TGTGCCAGCAGTTTAGCACTAGGGCGTGGGCTGATGAACACTGAAGCTTTCTTT.

The count of this clone is one. This rearrangement joins TRBV6-6 to TRBJ1-3; 7 bases align to TRBD1. Trimming cost V 5 bases and J 0 bases; bases outside gene matches: 10. CDR3 length: 17 amino acids. Germline loops: CDR1 MNHNY, CDR2 SVGAGI (reference sequence). The CDR3 DNA sequence: TGTGCCAGCAGTCCGGCTGGACAGGTTCTCTCTGGAAACACCATATATTTT. Amino acids: CASSPAGQVLSGNTIYF.

This clone has just one count. V and J are TRBV2 and TRBJ2-1; TRBD1 agrees at 10 bases. The junction had 7 bases not matched to a gene; V was cut back by 4 bases and J by 4 bases. Germline V lookup: CDR1 SNHLY, CDR2 FYNNEI. CDR3 length: 16 amino acids. In nucleotides, the CDR3 is TGTGCCAGCAGTGTAAGGGGACAGGGGATTTACAATGAGCAGTTCTTC. Translation gives CASSVRGQGIYNEQFF.

V gene TRBV11-2 combines with J gene TRBJ2-3, with 8 bases identical to TRBD2. Germline V gene sequence: CDR1 SGHAT, CDR2 FQNNGV. V shed 3 bases and J 6 bases; nucleotides not matched to a gene: 5. This CDR3 has 14 amino acids. The CDR3 reads CASSFSREADTQYF. The DNA of the CDR3 is TGTGCCAGCAGCTTTTCGCGGGAGGCGGATACGCAGTATTTT.

The V gene is TRBV7-2, the J gene TRBJ2-5, with 7 bases matching TRBD2. The CDR3 totals 14 residues. J lost 7 bases, V lost 1 base, and 6 bases had no gene match. Per germline, CDR1 SGHTA and CDR2 FQGNSA. This chain's CDR3 is CASSLGLAEGTQYF. The CDR3 DNA reads TGTGCCAGCAGCTTAGGTCTAGCGGAGGGGACCCAGTACTTC.

The chain uses TRBV10-3 and TRBJ2-3; TRBD2 matches at 11 bases. Germline V lookup: CDR1 ENHRY, CDR2 SYGVKD. J gave up 4 bases and V 5 bases, and 5 bases lay outside the gene matches. The length of the CDR3 is 15 residues. CDR3 DNA sequence: TGTGCCATCAGTAAAACTAGCGGGAGACCAGATACGCAGTATTTT. Residues: CAISKTSGRPDTQYF.

The chain couples TRBV6-5 to TRBJ2-1; 8 bases are a match to TRBD2. With 7 bases clipped from V and 11 bases from J, the junction kept 10 bases outside the gene matches. CDR1 MNHEY and CDR2 SVGAGI come from the germline V gene. The CDR3 runs to 13 residues. The CDR3 nucleotides are TGTGCCAGCACCCTTGGGGCTAGCGGGCAGCAGTTCTTC. Translation gives CASTLGASGQQFF.

This clone was counted a few times. The chain is built from TRBV9 and TRBJ2-3; D is perhaps TRBD2 (5 bases). The CDR3 has 16 amino acids. V lost 0 bases to trimming and J lost 1 base, with 12 bases between them. Germline V gene sequence: CDR1 SGDLS, CDR2 YYNGEE. The CDR3 DNA follows: TGTGCCAGCAGCGTAGATCCGGGGTTTGGCACAGATACGCAGTATTTT. It specifies CASSVDPGFGTDTQYF.

The chain is built from TRBV4-3 and TRBJ2-7; tentative D call: TRBD2 (5 bases). V lost 3 bases and J lost 3, with 21 bases in between. CDR3 length: 17 residues. Germline V gene sequence: CDR1 LGHNA, CDR2 YSLEER. The CDR3 coding sequence is TGCGCCAGCAGCCAGCAAGAGCCTAGACTACGCAACTACGAGCAGTACTTC. Its translation: CASSQQEPRLRNYEQYF.

This sequence joins TRBV21-1 and TRBJ2-2; no DNA check was done on the table's D call, TRBD1. TRBV21-1 is deemed a pseudogene. This CDR3 has 16 amino acids. This CDR3 is CASRMGTGFNTGELFF. CDR3 bases: TGTGCCAGCAGGATGGGGACAGGGTTCAACACCGGGGAGCTGTTTTTT.

V usage is TRBV28 and J usage is TRBJ2-4, with D perhaps matching TRBD1 (5 bases). V was pared by 2 bases and J by 3 bases, with 8 bases between. This CDR3 has 14 amino acids. CDR1 is MDHEN, CDR2 SYDVKM, per germline. The CDR3 DNA reads as TGTGCCAGCAGTTTAGAAGGGGACAAAAACATTCAGTACTTC. This encodes CASSLEGDKNIQYF.

The genes are TRBV9 and TRBJ2-1, with 9 nucleotides matching TRBD2. This CDR3 spans 12 amino acids. Germline V gene sequence: CDR1 SGDLS, CDR2 YYNGEE. Germline trimming cut 6 bases from V and 15 bases from J; bases unmatched to any gene: 10. CDR3 sequence reads: CASKRDSGRPFF. The CDR3 nucleotides are TGTGCCAGCAAACGCGACAGCGGGAGGCCGTTCTTC.

This clone was detected a few times. This chain links TRBV14 with TRBJ2-7; D is possibly TRBD2 (7 bases). Trimming pared 4 bases from V and 9 bases from J, leaving 19 bases between. The CDR3 sequence is 14 residues long. In germline, CDR1 is SGHDN, CDR2 FVKESK. CDR3 loop: CASSPGGGSRVQYF. CDR3 in DNA: TGTGCCAGCAGCCCGGGGGGCGGGTCACGCGTGCAGTACTTC.

The rearrangement links TRBV5-5 to TRBJ2-1; no clear D. Germline assignment: CDR1 SGHKS and CDR2 YYEKEE (reference sequence). Trimming took off 4 bases at V and 7 bases at J, with 9 bases between the two ends. The CDR3 length is 12 residues. The CDR3 region has the DNA TGTGCCAGCAGCCGCATGAGGAATGAGCAGTTCTTC. The encoded protein is CASSRMRNEQFF.

This rearrangement joins TRBV27 to TRBJ2-7, with TRBD1 as a possible D gene (6 bases). The CDR3 is 14 residues long. V was trimmed by 5 bases and J by 2 bases, leaving 13 bases between them. Germline V gives CDR1 MNHEY, CDR2 SMNVEV (reference sequence). The CDR3 sequence is CASSPQGSTYEQYF. The DNA for the CDR3 is TGTGCCAGCAGTCCACAGGGTAGCACCTACGAGCAGTACTTC.